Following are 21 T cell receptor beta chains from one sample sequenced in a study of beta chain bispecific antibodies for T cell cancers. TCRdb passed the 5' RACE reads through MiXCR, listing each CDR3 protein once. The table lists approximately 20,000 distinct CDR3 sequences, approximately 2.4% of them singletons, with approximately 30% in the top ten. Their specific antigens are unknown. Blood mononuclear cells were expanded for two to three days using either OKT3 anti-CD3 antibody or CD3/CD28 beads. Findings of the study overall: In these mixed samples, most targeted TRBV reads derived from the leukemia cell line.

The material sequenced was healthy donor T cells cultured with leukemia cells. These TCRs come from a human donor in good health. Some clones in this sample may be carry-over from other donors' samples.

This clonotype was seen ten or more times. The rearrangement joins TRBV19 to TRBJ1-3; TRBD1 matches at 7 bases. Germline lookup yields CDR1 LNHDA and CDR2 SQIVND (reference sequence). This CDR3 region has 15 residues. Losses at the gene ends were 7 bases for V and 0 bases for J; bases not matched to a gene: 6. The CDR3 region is CASTQGYYSGNTIYF. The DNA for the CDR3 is TGTGCCAGTACACAGGGGTATTACTCTGGAAACACCATATATTTT. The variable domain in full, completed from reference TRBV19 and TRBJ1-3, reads DGGITQSPKYLFRKEGQNVTLSCEQNLNHDAMYWYRQDPGQGLRLIYYSQIVNDFQKGDIAEGYSVSREKKESFPLTVTSAQKNPTAFYLCASTQGYYSGNTIYFGEGSWLTVV.

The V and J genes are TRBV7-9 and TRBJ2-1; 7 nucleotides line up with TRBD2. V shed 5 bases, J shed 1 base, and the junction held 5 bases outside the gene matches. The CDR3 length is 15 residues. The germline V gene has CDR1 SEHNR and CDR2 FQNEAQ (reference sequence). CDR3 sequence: CASSPRRGSYNEQFF. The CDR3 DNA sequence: TGTGCCAGCAGCCCCCGGCGGGGGTCCTACAATGAGCAGTTCTTC.

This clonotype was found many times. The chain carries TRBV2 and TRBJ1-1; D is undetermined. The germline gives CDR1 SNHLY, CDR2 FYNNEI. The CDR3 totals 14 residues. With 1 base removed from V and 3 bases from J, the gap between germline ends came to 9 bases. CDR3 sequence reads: CASSEVGADTEAFF. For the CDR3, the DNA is TGTGCCAGCAGTGAAGTCGGAGCTGACACTGAAGCTTTCTTT. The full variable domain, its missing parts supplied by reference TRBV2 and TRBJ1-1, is EPEVTQTPSHQVTQMGQEVILRCVPISNHLYFYWYRQILGQKVEFLVSFYNNEISEKSEIFDDQFSVERPDGSNFTLKIRSTKLEDSAMYFCASSEVGADTEAFFGQGTRLTVV.

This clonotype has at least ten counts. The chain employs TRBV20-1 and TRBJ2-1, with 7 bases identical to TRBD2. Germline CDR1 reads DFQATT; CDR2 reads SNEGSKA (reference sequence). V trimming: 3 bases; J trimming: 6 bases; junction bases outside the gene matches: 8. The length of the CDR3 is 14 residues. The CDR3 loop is CSASRRLAINEQFF. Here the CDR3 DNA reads TGCAGTGCTAGTAGGCGACTAGCAATCAATGAGCAGTTCTTC.

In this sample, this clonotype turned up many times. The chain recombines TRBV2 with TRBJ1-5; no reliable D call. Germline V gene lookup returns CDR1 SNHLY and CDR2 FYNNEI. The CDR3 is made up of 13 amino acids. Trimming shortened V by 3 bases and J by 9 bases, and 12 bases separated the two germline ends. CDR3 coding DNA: TGTGCCAGCAGTGAGGTGGTCCTCAGGCCCCAGCATTTT. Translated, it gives CASSEVVLRPQHF.

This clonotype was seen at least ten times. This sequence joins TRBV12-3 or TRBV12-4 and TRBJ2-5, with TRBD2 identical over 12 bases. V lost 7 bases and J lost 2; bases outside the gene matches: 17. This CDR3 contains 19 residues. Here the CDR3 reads CASTDNSLGLAGPQETQYF. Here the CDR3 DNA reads TGTGCCAGCACGGATAATTCGCTGGGACTAGCGGGCCCTCAAGAGACCCAGTACTTC.

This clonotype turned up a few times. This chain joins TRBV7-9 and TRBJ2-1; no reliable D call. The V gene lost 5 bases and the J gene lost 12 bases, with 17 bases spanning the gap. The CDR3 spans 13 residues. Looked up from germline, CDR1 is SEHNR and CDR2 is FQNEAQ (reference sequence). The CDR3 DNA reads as TGTGCCAGCAGCACCCCCGACATGGCTTCGCAGTTCTTC. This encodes CASSTPDMASQFF.

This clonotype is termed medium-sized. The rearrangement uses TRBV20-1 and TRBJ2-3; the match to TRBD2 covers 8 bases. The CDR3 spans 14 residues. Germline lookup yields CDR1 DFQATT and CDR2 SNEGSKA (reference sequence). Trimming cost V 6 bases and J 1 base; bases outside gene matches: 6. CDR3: CSARLAWGTDTQYF. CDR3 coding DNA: TGCAGTGCAAGACTAGCGTGGGGCACAGATACGCAGTATTTT.

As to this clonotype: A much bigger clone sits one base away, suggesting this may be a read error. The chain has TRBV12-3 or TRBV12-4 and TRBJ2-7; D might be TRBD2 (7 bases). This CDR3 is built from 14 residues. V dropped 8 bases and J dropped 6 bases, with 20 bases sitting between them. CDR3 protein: CASQLVGGLGEQYF. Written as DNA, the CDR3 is TGTGCCAGCCAGCTAGTGGGGGGGCTTGGCGAGCAGTACTTC.

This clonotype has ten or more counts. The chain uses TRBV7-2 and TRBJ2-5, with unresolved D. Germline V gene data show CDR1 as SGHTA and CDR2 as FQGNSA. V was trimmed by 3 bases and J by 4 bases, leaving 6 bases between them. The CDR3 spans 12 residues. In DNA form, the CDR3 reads TGTGCCAGCAGCTTCGCGACAGAGACCCAGTACTTC. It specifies CASSFATETQYF. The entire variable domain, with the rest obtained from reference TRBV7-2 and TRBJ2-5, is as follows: GAGVSQSPSNKVTEKGKDVELRCDPISGHTALYWYRQSLGQGLEFLIYFQGNSAPDKSGLPSDRFSAERTGGSVSTLTIQRTQQEDSAVYLCASSFATETQYFGPGTRLLVL.

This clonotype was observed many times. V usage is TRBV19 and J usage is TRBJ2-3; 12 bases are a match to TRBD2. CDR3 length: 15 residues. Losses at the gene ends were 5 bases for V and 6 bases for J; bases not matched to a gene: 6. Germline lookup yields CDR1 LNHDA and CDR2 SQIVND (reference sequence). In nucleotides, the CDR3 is TGTGCCAGTAGTCCCTCGGGACTAGCGGGTGATACGCAGTATTTT. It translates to CASSPSGLAGDTQYF.

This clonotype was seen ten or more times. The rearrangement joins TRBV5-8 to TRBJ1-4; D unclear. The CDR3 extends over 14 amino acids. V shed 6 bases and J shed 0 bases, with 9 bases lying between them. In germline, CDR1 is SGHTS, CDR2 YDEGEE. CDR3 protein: CASTRGATNEKLFF. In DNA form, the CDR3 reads TGTGCCAGCACCCGTGGGGCAACTAATGAAAAACTGTTTTTT. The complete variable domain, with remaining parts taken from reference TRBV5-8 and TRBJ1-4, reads EAGVTQSPTHLIKTRGQQATLRCSPISGHTSVYWYQQALGLGLQFLLWYDEGEERNRGNFPPRFSGRQFPNYSSELNVNALELEDSALYLCASTRGATNEKLFFGSGTQLSVL.

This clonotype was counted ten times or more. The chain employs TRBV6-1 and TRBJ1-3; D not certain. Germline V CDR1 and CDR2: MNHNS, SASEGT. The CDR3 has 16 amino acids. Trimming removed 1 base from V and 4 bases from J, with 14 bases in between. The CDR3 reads CASSEGFVGKGNTIYF. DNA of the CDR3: TGTGCCAGCAGTGAAGGGTTTGTGGGGAAGGGAAACACCATATATTTT.

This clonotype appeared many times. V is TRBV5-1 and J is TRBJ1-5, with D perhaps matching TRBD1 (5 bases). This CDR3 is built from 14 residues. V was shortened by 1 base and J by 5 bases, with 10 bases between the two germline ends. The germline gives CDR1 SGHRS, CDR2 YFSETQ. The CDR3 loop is CASSLTQGDQPQHF. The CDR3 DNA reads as TGCGCCAGCAGCTTGACTCAGGGTGATCAGCCCCAGCATTTT.

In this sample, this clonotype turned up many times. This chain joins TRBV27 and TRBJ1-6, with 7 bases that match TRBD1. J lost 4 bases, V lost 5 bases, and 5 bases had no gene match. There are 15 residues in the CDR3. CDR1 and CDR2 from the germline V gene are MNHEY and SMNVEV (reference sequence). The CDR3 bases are TGTGCCAGCAGTCCCCTGGGACAGTATAATTCACCCCTCCACTTT. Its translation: CASSPLGQYNSPLHF.

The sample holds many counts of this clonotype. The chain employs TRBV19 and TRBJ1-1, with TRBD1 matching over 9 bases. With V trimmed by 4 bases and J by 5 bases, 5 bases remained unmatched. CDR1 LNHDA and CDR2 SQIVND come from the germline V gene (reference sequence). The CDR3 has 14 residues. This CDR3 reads CASSTGTGLTEAFF. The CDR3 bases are TGTGCCAGTAGTACCGGGACAGGGTTAACTGAAGCTTTCTTT.

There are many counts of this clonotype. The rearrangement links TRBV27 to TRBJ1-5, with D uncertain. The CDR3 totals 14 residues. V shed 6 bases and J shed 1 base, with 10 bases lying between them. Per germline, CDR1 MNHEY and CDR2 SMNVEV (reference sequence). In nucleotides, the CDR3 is TGTGCCAGCAGATCGGCCCGAAGCAATCAGCCCCAGCATTTT. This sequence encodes CASRSARSNQPQHF.

CDR3 protein: CSVSTSGDEQFF. In DNA, the CDR3 is TGCAGCGTCTCAACCTCGGGCGATGAGCAGTTCTTC. The J gene is TRBJ2-1, the V gene TRBV29-1; D remains ambiguous. Germline CDR1 is SQVTM and CDR2 is ANQGSEA. This CDR3 region has 12 residues. The V and J ends lost 6 bases and 8 bases respectively, with 14 bases between them.

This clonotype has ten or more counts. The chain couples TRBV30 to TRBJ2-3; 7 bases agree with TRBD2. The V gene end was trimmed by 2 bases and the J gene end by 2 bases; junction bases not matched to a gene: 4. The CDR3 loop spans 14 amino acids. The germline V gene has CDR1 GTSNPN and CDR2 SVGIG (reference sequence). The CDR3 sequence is CAWSSGAYTDTQYF. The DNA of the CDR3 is TGTGCCTGGAGTAGCGGGGCCTACACAGATACGCAGTATTTT.

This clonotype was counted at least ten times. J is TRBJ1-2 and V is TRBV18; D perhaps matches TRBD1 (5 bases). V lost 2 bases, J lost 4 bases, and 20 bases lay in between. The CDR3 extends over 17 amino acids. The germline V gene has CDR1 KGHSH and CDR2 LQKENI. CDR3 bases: TGTGCCAGCTCACCAGTCCAGGGAACCACACTTACCTATGGCTACACCTTC. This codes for CASSPVQGTTLTYGYTF.

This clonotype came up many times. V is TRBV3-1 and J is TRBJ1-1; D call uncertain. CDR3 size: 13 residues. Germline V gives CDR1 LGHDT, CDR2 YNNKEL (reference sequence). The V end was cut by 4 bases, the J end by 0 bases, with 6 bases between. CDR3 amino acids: CASSLAVNTEAFF. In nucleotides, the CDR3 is TGTGCCAGCAGCCTGGCTGTGAACACTGAAGCTTTCTTT.